This T cell receptor (beta chain) is from a study of Ad26.COV2.S vaccination and SARS-CoV-2 variants. Treatment meaning: approximately 18 received Ad26.COV2.S at low or high dose, single or two shots; 5 received placebo; per-sample allocation not given. Collection of samples fell on day 63 after the first vaccine or placebo injection. The CDR3 is 16 residues long. Germline V lookup: CDR1 SGHRS, CDR2 YFSETQ. Deletions cut 3 bases from V and 1 base from J, with 16 bases between. A word on this clone: The antigen is undetermined.

Whole-study findings and limits: Spike-specific TCR breadth ran higher among vaccine recipients than placebo recipients.

Some clones are missing from TCRdb's copy, which holds only in-frame ones; the method was immunoSEQ multiplex PCR. Seen here are over 200,000 clones, roughly 88% observed once, and the top ten hold about 10%. This rearrangement joins TRBV5-1 to TRBJ1-1; unclear D gene. Sequenced here: peripheral blood, sampled in a trial of Ad26.COV2.S vaccine versus placebo. This receptor was taken from a person between 18 and 65 years old who received the Ad26.COV2.S COVID-19 vaccine or a placebo. The CDR3 sequence is CASSSEVGRPNTEAFF. In DNA form, the CDR3 reads TGCGCCAGCAGCTCGGAGGTCGGACGGCCGAACACTGAAGCTTTCTTT.